This entry lists 3 T cell receptor beta chains sequenced from one sample in a study of blood T cell repertoires in COVID-19. The repertoire was sequenced with immunoSEQ multiplex PCR; TCRdb's copy has only in-frame clones and lacks some. The table has roughly 330,000 clones, 88% seen once. The sequenced sample consisted of peripheral blood. The receptor set was obtained from a woman aged 45-65 years with active or convalescent COVID-19.

The chain couples TRBV5-1 to TRBJ2-7, with 8 bases lining up with TRBD1. The CDR3 loop spans 14 amino acids. V was clipped by 3 bases and J by 5 bases; unmatched bases: 7. Germline lookup yields CDR1 SGHRS and CDR2 YFSETQ. CDR3 loop: CASSYTGGIHEQYF. CDR3 bases: TGCGCCAGCAGCTACACAGGGGGTATTCACGAGCAGTACTTC. The complete variable domain, with remaining parts taken from reference TRBV5-1 and TRBJ2-7, reads KAGVTQTPRYLIKTRGQQVTLSCSPISGHRSVSWYQQTPGQGLQFLFEYFSETQRNKGNFPGRFSGRQFSNSRSEMNVSTLELGDSALYLCASSYTGGIHEQYFGPGTRLTVT.

The genes are TRBV5-1 and TRBJ1-5; D is possibly TRBD1 (6 bases). Germline-derived CDR1 and CDR2 are SGHRS and YFSETQ. Between the trimmed V and J ends, which lost 0 bases and 7 bases, there was a span of 14 bases. The CDR3 runs to 15 residues. CDR3 in amino acids: CASSLDTGYAQPQHF. The CDR3 region has the DNA TGCGCCAGCAGCTTGGACACAGGGTACGCCCAGCCCCAGCATTTT. The complete variable domain, with remaining parts taken from reference TRBV5-1 and TRBJ1-5, reads KAGVTQTPRYLIKTRGQQVTLSCSPISGHRSVSWYQQTPGQGLQFLFEYFSETQRNKGNFPGRFSGRQFSNSRSEMNVSTLELGDSALYLCASSLDTGYAQPQHFGDGTRLSIL.

The V and J genes are TRBV5-8 and TRBJ1-1; D may be TRBD1 (6 bases). Germline values: CDR1 SGHTS, CDR2 YDEGEE. V shed 6 bases and J shed 6 bases, with 21 bases lying between them. The CDR3 has 15 residues. The CDR3 DNA reads as TGTGCCAGCAAACTTCAAGTGGGGGCGCGGGCTGAAGCTTTCTTT. Residues: CASKLQVGARAEAFF.